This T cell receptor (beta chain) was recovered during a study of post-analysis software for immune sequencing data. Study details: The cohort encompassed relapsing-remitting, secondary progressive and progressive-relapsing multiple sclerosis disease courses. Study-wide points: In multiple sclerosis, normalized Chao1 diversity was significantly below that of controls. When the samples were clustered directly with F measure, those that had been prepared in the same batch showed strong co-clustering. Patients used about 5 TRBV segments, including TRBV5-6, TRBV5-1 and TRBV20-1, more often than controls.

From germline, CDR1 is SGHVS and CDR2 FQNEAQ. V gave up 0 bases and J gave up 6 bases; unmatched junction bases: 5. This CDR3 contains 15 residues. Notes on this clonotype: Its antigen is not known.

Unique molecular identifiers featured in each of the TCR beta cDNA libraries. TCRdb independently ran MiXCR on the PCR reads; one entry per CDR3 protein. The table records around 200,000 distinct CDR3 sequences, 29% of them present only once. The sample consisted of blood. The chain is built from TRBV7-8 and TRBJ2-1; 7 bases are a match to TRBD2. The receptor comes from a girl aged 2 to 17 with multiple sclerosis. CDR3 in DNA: TGTGCCAGCAGCTTAGCGGGGGGGTTGCGCAATGAGCAGTTCTTC. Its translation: CASSLAGGLRNEQFF.